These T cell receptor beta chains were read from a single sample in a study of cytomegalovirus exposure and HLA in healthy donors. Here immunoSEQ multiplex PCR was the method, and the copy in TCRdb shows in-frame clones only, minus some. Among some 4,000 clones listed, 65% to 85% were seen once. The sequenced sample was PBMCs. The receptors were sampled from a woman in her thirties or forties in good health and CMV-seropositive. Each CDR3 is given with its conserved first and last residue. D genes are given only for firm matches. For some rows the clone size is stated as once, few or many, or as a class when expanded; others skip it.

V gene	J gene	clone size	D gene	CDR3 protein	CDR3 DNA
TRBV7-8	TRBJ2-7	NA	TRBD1	CASSSNRDRSYEQYF	TGTGCCAGCAGCTCTAATCGGGACAGAAGCTACGAGCAGTACTTC
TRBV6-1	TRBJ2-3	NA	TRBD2	CASSEISGGTDTQYF	TGTGCCAGCAGTGAGATTAGCGGGGGGACAGATACGCAGTATTTT
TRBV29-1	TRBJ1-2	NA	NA	CSVSTGGDYGYTF	TGCAGCGTATCGACGGGAGGGGACTATGGCTACACCTTC
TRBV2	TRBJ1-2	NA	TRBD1	CASSERDRVYYGYTF	TGTGCCAGCAGTGAACGGGACAGGGTTTACTATGGCTACACCTTC
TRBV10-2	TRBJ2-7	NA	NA	CASSASGYEQYF	TGCGCCAGCAGTGCATCAGGGTACGAGCAGTACTTC
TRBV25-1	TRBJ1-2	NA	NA	CASSDSRYGYTF	TGTGCCAGCAGTGACAGTCGATATGGCTACACCTTC
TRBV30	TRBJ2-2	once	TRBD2	CAWRLAGHDTGELFF	TGTGCCTGGAGATTAGCGGGACACGACACCGGGGAGCTGTTTTTT
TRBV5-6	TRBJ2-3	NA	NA	CASSFKQGEDTQYF	TGTGCCAGCAGCTTCAAACAGGGAGAAGATACGCAGTATTTT
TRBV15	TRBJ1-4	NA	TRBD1	CATRPGQGRGKLFF	TGTGCCACCAGACCCGGACAGGGCCGCGGAAAACTGTTTTTT
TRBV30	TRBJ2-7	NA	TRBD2	CAWSVVAGVHDEQYF	TGTGCCTGGAGTGTCGTAGCGGGAGTACATGACGAGCAGTACTTC
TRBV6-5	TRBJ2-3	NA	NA	CASSYLSTDTQYF	TGTGCCAGCAGTTACCTCTCCACAGATACGCAGTATTTT
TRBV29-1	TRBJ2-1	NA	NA	CSVTGINEQFF	TGCAGCGTCACAGGGATCAATGAGCAGTTCTTC
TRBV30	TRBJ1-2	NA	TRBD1	CAWSPGTGGFGYTF	TGTGCCTGGAGCCCAGGGACAGGGGGCTTTGGCTACACCTTC
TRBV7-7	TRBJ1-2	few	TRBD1	CASSPIGTGRNYGYTF	TGTGCCAGCAGCCCGATTGGGACAGGGAGGAACTATGGCTACACCTTC
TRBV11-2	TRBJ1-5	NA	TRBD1	CASSLTGQGNQPQHF	TGTGCCAGCAGCTTAACCGGACAGGGCAATCAGCCCCAGCATTTT
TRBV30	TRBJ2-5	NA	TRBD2	CAWSPSLAGETQYF	TGTGCCTGGAGTCCCTCCCTAGCGGGGGAGACCCAGTACTTC
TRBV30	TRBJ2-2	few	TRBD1	CAWETGQGNTGELFF	TGTGCCTGGGAAACGGGACAGGGGAACACCGGGGAGCTGTTTTTT
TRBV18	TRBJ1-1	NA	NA	CASSPTLGVNTEAFF	TGTGCCAGCTCACCCACCCTCGGGGTGAACACTGAAGCTTTCTTT
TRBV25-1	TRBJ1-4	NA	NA	CASRDRSNEKLFF	TGTGCCAGCCGTGATAGGAGCAATGAAAAACTGTTTTTT
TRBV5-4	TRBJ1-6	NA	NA	CASSLGGRIGGDSPLHF	TGTGCCAGCAGCTTGGGGGGCCGGATCGGTGGGGATTCACCCCTCCACTTT
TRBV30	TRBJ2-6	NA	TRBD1	CAWSARGPGANVLTF	TGTGCCTGGAGTGCCAGGGGGCCTGGGGCCAACGTCCTGACTTTC
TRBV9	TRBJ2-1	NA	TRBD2	CASSVATGTSGVYNEQFF	TGTGCCAGCAGCGTAGCTACGGGGACTAGCGGGGTTTACAATGAGCAGTTCTTC
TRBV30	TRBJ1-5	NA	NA	CAWSVGAQPQHF	TGTGCCTGGAGTGTGGGGGCTCAGCCCCAGCATTTT
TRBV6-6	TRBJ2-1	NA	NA	CASSYSGGEVFF	TGTGCCAGCAGTTACTCAGGAGGGGAGGTGTTCTTC
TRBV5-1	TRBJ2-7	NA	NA	CASSLPGSNEQYF	TGCGCCAGCAGCTTGCCAGGGTCGAACGAGCAGTACTTC
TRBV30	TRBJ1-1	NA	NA	CAWSLRTSSEAFF	TGTGCCTGGAGTCTTAGGACTTCTTCTGAAGCTTTCTTT
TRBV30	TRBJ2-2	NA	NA	CAWSVAETGELFF	TGTGCCTGGAGCGTGGCGGAGACCGGGGAGCTGTTTTTT
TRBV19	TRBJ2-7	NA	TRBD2	CASSSLAGAFYEQYF	TGTGCCAGTAGTAGCCTAGCGGGAGCATTCTACGAGCAGTACTTC
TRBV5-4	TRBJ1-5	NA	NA	CASSFGGINSNQPQHF	TGTGCCAGCAGCTTTGGAGGGATCAATAGCAATCAGCCCCAGCATTTT
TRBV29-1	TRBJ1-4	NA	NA	CSVDGQEGEKLFF	TGCAGCGTTGATGGTCAGGAGGGTGAAAAACTGTTTTTT
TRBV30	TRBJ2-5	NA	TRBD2	CAWSRPPGGRRETQYF	TGTGCCTGGAGCCGACCCCCCGGCGGGAGGCGAGAGACCCAGTACTTC
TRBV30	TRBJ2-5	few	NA	CAWSAGLPRVETQYF	TGTGCCTGGAGTGCGGGACTTCCCCGGGTGGAGACCCAGTACTTC
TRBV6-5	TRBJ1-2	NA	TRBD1	CASSLDRGQEDGYTF	TGTGCCAGCAGCCTCGACAGGGGCCAGGAGGATGGCTACACCTTC
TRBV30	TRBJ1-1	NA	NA	CAWSVGGMNTEAFF	TGTGCCTGGAGTGTTGGTGGCATGAACACTGAAGCTTTCTTT
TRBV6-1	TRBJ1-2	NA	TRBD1	CASSVGTGGTRNYGYTF	TGTGCCAGCAGTGTTGGGACAGGGGGAACAAGAAACTATGGCTACACCTTC
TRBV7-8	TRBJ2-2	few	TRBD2	CASSSVAGPGELFF	TGTGCCAGCAGCTCGGTAGCGGGACCGGGGGAGCTGTTTTTT
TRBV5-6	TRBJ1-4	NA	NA	CASSARDTGGKLFF	TGTGCCAGCAGCGCCCGGGACACGGGGGGTAAACTGTTTTTT
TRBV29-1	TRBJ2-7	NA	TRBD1	CSVSRDSTYEQYF	TGCAGCGTGAGCCGGGACAGCACCTACGAGCAGTACTTC
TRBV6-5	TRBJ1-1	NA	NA	CASSADRNTEAFF	TGTGCCAGCAGTGCGGACAGGAACACTGAAGCTTTCTTT
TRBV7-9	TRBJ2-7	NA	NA	CASSLGASEYYEQYF	TGTGCCAGCAGCTTAGGGGCTAGCGAGTACTACGAGCAGTACTTC
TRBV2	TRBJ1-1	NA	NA	CASSEASRGRAFF	TGTGCCAGCAGTGAAGCTTCCCGAGGGCGAGCTTTCTTT
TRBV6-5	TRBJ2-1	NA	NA	CASSYGGGSYNEQFF	TGTGCCAGCAGTTATGGAGGGGGCAGCTACAATGAGCAGTTCTTC
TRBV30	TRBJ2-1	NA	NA	CAWTRGWGNEQFF	TGTGCCTGGACCAGGGGATGGGGCAATGAGCAGTTCTTC
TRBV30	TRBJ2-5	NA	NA	CAWGQGGETQYF	TGTGCCTGGGGGCAAGGGGGAGAGACCCAGTACTTC
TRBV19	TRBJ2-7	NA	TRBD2	CASSWRLAGAYEQYF	TGTGCCAGTAGTTGGCGACTAGCGGGGGCCTACGAGCAGTACTTC
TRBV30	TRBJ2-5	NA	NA	CAWSPSTRRGETQYF	TGTGCCTGGAGTCCTTCGACTCGCCGAGGAGAGACCCAGTACTTC
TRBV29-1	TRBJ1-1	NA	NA	CSVLRGNTEAFF	TGCAGCGTCCTCAGGGGGAACACTGAAGCTTTCTTT
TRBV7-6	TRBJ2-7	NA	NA	CASSLKGDEQYF	TGTGCCAGCAGCTTAAAGGGGGACGAGCAGTACTTC
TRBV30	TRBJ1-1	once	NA	CAWSVQSQGIRNTEAFF	TGTGCCTGGAGTGTACAATCGCAGGGCATTCGCAACACTGAAGCTTTCTTT
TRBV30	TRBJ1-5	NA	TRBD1	CAWSVGTENQPQHF	TGTGCCTGGAGTGTAGGGACAGAGAATCAGCCCCAGCATTTT
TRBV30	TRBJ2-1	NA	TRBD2	CAWSVPGLAGGLSEQFF	TGTGCCTGGAGTGTGCCAGGACTAGCGGGAGGACTTAGTGAGCAGTTCTTC
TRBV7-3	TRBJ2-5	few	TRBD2	CASSQTSGVGETQYF	TGTGCCAGCAGCCAGACTAGCGGGGTGGGGGAGACCCAGTACTTC
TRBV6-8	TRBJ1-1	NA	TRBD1	CASSHRDSNNTEAFF	TGTGCCAGCAGTCACCGGGACAGTAATAACACTGAAGCTTTCTTT
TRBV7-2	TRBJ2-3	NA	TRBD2	CASSLEGGGGTDTQYF	TGTGCCAGCAGCTTAGAGGGGGGCGGGGGGACCGATACGCAGTATTTT
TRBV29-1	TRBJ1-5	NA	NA	CSVRQQGQPQHF	TGCAGCGTCCGACAGCAGGGTCAGCCCCAGCATTTT
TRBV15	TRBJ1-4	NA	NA	CATSQGQKTEKLFF	TGTGCCACCAGCCAAGGACAGAAGACTGAAAAACTGTTTTTT
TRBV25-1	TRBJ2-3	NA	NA	CASSEWGAGFTDTQYF	TGTGCCAGCAGTGAATGGGGAGCGGGCTTCACAGATACGCAGTATTTT
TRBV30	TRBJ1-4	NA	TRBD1	CAWSVGTGGNEKLFF	TGTGCCTGGAGTGTAGGGACAGGCGGGAATGAAAAACTGTTTTTT